This TCR beta chain was documented in a study of blood T cell repertoires in COVID-19. Overall study: PBMCs, B-cell-depleted T cells, or T cells provided the cDNA or gDNA that made up the material.

Donors of Cohort 3 who recovered were those that had two negative PCRs, clearance, or symptom resolution. Authors' data handling: Nucleated cell counts were estimated from reference gene primer amplification. Clones were sequenced by immunoSEQ multiplex PCR, and TCRdb holds only the in-frame ones, with some missing. V and J calls and clone size follow that table, whereas D and trimming were derived from the DNA. The table has approximately 190,000 clones, approximately 83% seen once; the top ten hold 7.5%. Trimming cost V 10 bases and J 5 bases, with 15 bases left between them. Germline CDR1 and CDR2: MDHEN and SYDVKM. CDR3 length: 14 residues.

This TCR was recovered from a man aged 35 to 55 who had recovered from COVID-19. The sample taken for sequencing was PBMCs or T cells enriched from blood (not recorded which). The chain joins TRBV28 to TRBJ1-6; possible D gene TRBD1, 6 bases. CDR3 sequence reads: CATMDRKNNSPLHF. The CDR3 DNA reads as TGTGCCACCATGGACAGAAAAAATAATTCACCCCTCCACTTT.